The T cell receptor beta chain under discussion was sequenced for a study of STAT5B mutations in CD4+ large granular lymphocyte leukemia. Study-wide points: Data were not HLA-matched across samples. Over 20% of private leukemic clonotypes occurred rarely in other patients' non-leukemic repertoires. 8/27 top patient clones versus 2/35 control clones were TRBV06-family.

A remark on this clone: The target antigen is unknown.

The CDR3 contains 16 residues. Germline V gives CDR1 MNHEY, CDR2 SMNVEV (reference sequence). V was clipped by 4 bases and J by 3 bases; unmatched bases: 6. The authors' processing: Lowest detectable productive clonotype frequency was 2.59 x 10-5. Sequencing was performed with immunoSEQ multiplex PCR; in TCRdb, only in-frame clones are kept and a portion is missing. From that table come the V and J calls and clone size; the DNA was used to work out D and trimming. The sample has 40,000 to 55,000 clones; 80% to 90% are singletons. The TCR was taken from a human donor in good health. Sequences were obtained from CD4+ T cells from blood buffy coats. This chain links TRBV27 with TRBJ2-5, with TRBD2 matching over 12 bases. The CDR3 nucleotides read TGTGCCAGCAGTTGGGGGCCTAGCGGGAGGGAAGAGACCCAGTACTTC. Protein product: CASSWGPSGREETQYF.